This T cell receptor beta chain derives from a study of blood T cell repertoires in COVID-19. Study at large: Material from acute and convalescent COVID-19 was sourced from the United States, Italy and Spain. The analysed material was cDNA or gDNA that came from T cells, B-cell-depleted T cells, or PBMCs.

This clone was counted once. The germline V and J ends were trimmed by 3 bases and 3 bases, with 16 bases remaining between them. The CDR3 contains 16 residues. CDR1 is MNHEY and CDR2 is SVGEGT in the germline V gene. Authors' data handling: Quantification of nucleated cells was approximated via reference gene primer amplification. The assay was immunoSEQ multiplex PCR, and TCRdb's table has in-frame clones only and misses some. V and J calls and clone size follow that table, whereas D and trimming were derived from the DNA. The data contain 150,000 to 200,000 clones, roughly four fifths of them singletons.

This chain uses TRBV6-2 or TRBV6-3 with TRBJ2-3; D might be TRBD2 (7 bases). Sequenced material: peripheral blood. This TCR came from a human donor in a cohort sampled during active COVID-19. The CDR3 DNA reads TGTGCCAGCAGTTATCTCGCGGGGGCGGGGACAGATACGCAGTATTTT. Amino acids: CASSYLAGAGTDTQYF.